This TCR beta chain originates from a study of read filtering for tumor transcriptome and immune sequencing. Notes on the study in general: Roughly four fifths of IR-seq clonotypes had one read, totaling approximately 3.3% of reads; RNA-seq: approximately 73% and 42%. Correlation between methods rose after single-read clonotypes were removed.

J gave up 8 bases and V 5 bases, and 11 bases lay outside the gene matches. There are 14 residues in the CDR3. CDR1 is SGDLS, CDR2 YYNGEE, per germline. The library was built from about 370 ng RNA with molecular barcoded adaptors for alpha/delta and beta/gamma chains. TCRdb redid the calling of the reads with MiXCR, one entry per CDR3 protein. Of fewer than 100,000 distinct CDR3 sequences in the sample, 9% to 15% were seen once. In the case of this clonotype: Its antigen is as yet unknown.

The sequenced sample was a population of CD138-negative cells sorted from bone marrow. The receptor's source is a donor over 35 with multiple myeloma. The chain recombines TRBV9 with TRBJ1-1, with 8 bases that match TRBD1. CDR3 loop: CASRPGQGFTEAFF. The CDR3 coding sequence is TGTGCCAGCAGGCCCGGACAGGGATTCACCGAAGCTTTCTTT. The full variable domain, its missing parts supplied by reference TRBV9 and TRBJ1-1, is DSGVTQTPKHLITATGQRVTLRCSPRSGDLSVYWYQQSLDQGLQFLIQYYNGEERAKGNILERFSAQQFPDLHSELNLSSLELGDSALYFCASRPGQGFTEAFFGQGTRLTVV.